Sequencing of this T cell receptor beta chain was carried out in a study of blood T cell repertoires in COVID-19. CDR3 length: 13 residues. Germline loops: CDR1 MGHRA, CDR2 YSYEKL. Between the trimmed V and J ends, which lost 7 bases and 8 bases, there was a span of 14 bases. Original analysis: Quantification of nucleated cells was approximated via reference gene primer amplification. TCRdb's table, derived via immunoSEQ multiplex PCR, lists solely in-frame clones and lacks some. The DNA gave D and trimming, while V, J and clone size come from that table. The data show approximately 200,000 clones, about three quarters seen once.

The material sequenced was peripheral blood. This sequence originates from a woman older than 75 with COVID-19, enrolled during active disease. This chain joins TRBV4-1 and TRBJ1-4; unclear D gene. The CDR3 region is CASKRAAKEKLFF. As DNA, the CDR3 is TGCGCCAGCAAGCGGGCAGCGAAAGAAAAACTGTTTTTT.